What follows are 8 T cell receptor beta chains derived from one specimen sequenced in a study of blood T cell repertoires in COVID-19. Some clones are missing from TCRdb's copy, which holds only in-frame ones; the method was immunoSEQ multiplex PCR. The sample records about 94,000 clones, more than 80% being singletons. Sequencing was done on a sample of peripheral blood. These receptors were collected from a woman aged 80 or over with acute or convalescent COVID-19.

V gene TRBV5-4 combines with J gene TRBJ1-3; D unresolved. The length of the CDR3 is 14 residues. CDR1 is SGHNT and CDR2 is YYREEE in the germline V gene (reference sequence). The V and J ends lost 3 bases and 0 bases respectively, with 7 bases between them. CDR3 residues: CASSSPISGNTIYF. The CDR3 DNA reads TGTGCCAGCAGCTCCCCAATCTCTGGAAACACCATATATTTT.

The CDR3 here is CASSRGGDTEAFF. The CDR3 DNA reads TGTGCCAGTAGTAGGGGGGGGGACACTGAAGCTTTCTTT. The V call is TRBV19, the J call TRBJ1-1, with a tentative D call TRBD1 (5 bases). V dropped 4 bases and J dropped 3 bases, with 9 bases sitting between them. CDR3 size: 13 residues. CDR1 and CDR2 (germline): LNHDA, SQIVND (reference sequence).

This clone was found once. This sequence joins TRBV27 and TRBJ2-6, with TRBD1 matching over 10 bases. The CDR3 extends over 17 amino acids. CDR1 MNHEY and CDR2 SMNVEV come from the germline V gene (reference sequence). V was pared by 5 bases and J by 3 bases, with 7 bases of the junction left unmatched. The CDR3 here is CASSPSDRGRGANVLTF. CDR3 DNA sequence: TGTGCCAGCAGTCCGTCCGACAGGGGGCGTGGGGCCAACGTCCTGACTTTC.

The chain carries TRBV12-5 and TRBJ1-4; 7 bases align to TRBD1. Germline V lookup: CDR1 LGHNT, CDR2 FRNRAP. This CDR3 region has 17 residues. The V segment lost 1 base and the J segment 0 bases; nucleotides outside the gene matches: 5. The CDR3 DNA follows: TGTGCTAGTGGTTTGGCCCGGGACAGCACAACTAATGAAAAACTGTTTTTT. Protein sequence: CASGLARDSTTNEKLFF.

V is TRBV27 and J is TRBJ2-2; the match to TRBD1 covers 11 bases. Germline V gene data show CDR1 as MNHEY and CDR2 as SMNVEV (reference sequence). CDR3 size: 15 residues. Trimming at V came to 4 bases and at J to 4 bases, leaving 2 bases not matched to a gene. The CDR3, as DNA: TGTGCCAGCAGTTACGGGACAGGGGGCACCGGGGAGCTGTTTTTT. The encoded protein is CASSYGTGGTGELFF.

CDR3 bases: TGCGCCAGCAGCTTGGGCGGACAGCGGTACGAGCAGTACTTC. Translation gives CASSLGGQRYEQYF. The rearrangement uses TRBV5-1 and TRBJ2-7; D might be TRBD1 (6 bases). CDR1 is SGHRS, CDR2 YFSETQ, per germline. The CDR3 extends over 14 amino acids. The V and J ends lost 0 bases and 4 bases respectively, with 11 bases between them.

J is TRBJ1-2 and V is TRBV7-8; D might be TRBD1 (5 bases). Trimming removed 5 bases at V and 2 bases at J, with 12 bases between. Germline CDR1 reads SGHVS; CDR2 reads FQNEAQ. The CDR3 extends over 14 amino acids. The CDR3 sequence: CASSLKSGNYGYTF. The CDR3 nucleotides are TGTGCCAGCAGCCTAAAATCAGGGAACTATGGCTACACCTTC.

This clone occurred a few times. The gene calls are TRBV9 and TRBJ1-1; D is uncertain. Trimming took 4 bases from V and 1 from J, leaving 14 bases between them. The length of the CDR3 is 15 residues. Germline loops: CDR1 SGDLS, CDR2 YYNGEE. The CDR3 reads CASSPRITRNTEAFF. CDR3 DNA sequence: TGTGCCAGCAGCCCCCGCATAACGAGGAACACTGAAGCTTTCTTT.